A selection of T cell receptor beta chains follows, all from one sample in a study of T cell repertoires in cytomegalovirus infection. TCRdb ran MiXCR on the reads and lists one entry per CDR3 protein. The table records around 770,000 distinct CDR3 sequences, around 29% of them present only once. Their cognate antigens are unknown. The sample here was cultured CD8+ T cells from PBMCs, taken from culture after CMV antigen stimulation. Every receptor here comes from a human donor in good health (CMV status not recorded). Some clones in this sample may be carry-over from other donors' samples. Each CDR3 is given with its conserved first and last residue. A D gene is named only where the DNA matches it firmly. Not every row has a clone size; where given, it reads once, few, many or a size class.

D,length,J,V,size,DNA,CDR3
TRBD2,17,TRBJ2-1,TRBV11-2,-,TGTGCCAGCAGCTTAGCCCCGGTGGAGCGGGGGGGAAAAGAGCAGTTCTTC,CASSLAPVERGGKEQFF
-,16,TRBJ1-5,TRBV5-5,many,TGTGCCAGCAGCTTCGATCACCAGGGTCGCAATCAGCCCCAGCATTTT,CASSFDHQGRNQPQHF
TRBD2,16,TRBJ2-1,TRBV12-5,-,TGTGCTAGTGGTTCGTTACTAGCGGGGGGGCTGAATGAGCAGTTCTTC,CASGSLLAGGLNEQFF
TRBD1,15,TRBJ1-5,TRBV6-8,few,TGTGCCAGCAGTACCTACAGGGGTAGCAATCAGCCCCAGCATTTT,CASSTYRGSNQPQHF
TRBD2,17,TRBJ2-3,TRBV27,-,TGTGCCAGCAGCCCCGGATGGGGACTAGCGGCTACAGATACGCAGTATTTT,CASSPGWGLAATDTQYF
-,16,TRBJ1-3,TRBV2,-,TGTGCCAGCAGTGCCGGTGGGGTAATCTCTGGAAACACCATATATTTT,CASSAGGVISGNTIYF
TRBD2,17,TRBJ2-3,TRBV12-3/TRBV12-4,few,TGTGCCAGCAGAGCCGGGACTAGCGGGGGGTACACAGATACGCAGTATTTT,CASRAGTSGGYTDTQYF
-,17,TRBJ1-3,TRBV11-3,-,TGTGCCAGCAGCTTAGGAGCCGGAGCCGGCTCTGGAAACACCATATATTTT,CASSLGAGAGSGNTIYF
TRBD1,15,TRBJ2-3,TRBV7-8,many,TGTGCCAGCAGCTTAAGGGACAGGGGATCAGATACGCAGTATTTT,CASSLRDRGSDTQYF
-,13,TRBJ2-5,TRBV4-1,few,TGTGCCAGCAGCCCCCACGGACCAGAGACCCAGTACTTC,CASSPHGPETQYF
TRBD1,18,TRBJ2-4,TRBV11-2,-,TGTGCCAGCAGCTTAGATCCCGCCCCGGGACAGGGAGAGAACATTCAGTACTTC,CASSLDPAPGQGENIQYF
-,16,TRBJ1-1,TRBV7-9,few,TGTGCCAGCAGCTTAGGAAACAGTCGTACCCCGAGGCGAGCTTTCTTT,CASSLGNSRTPRRAFF
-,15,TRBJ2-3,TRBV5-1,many,TGCGCCAGCAGCTTGCCGGGGAGGCACACAGATACGCAGTATTTT,CASSLPGRHTDTQYF
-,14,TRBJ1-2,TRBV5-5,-,TGTGCCAGCAGCTTTTTCAAGGGGCCCTATGGCTACACCTTC,CASSFFKGPYGYTF
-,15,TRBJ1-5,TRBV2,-,TGTGCCAGCAGTTTCCCCTCGGGCGGCAATCAGCCCCAGCATTTT,CASSFPSGGNQPQHF
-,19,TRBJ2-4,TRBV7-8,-,TGTGCCAGCAGCTTAGTGGCGGGTTTATCTCGACTAGCCAAAAACATTCAGTACTTC,CASSLVAGLSRLAKNIQYF
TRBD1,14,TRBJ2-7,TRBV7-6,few,TGTGCCAGCAGCTTACCGGGACAGGTGGACGAGCAGTACTTC,CASSLPGQVDEQYF
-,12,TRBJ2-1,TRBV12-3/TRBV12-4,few,TGTGCCAGCGAGGGACCCTACAATGAGCAGTTCTTC,CASEGPYNEQFF
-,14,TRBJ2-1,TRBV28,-,TGTGCCAGCATGCAGGGGTTCCCAGGAAATGAGCAGTTCTTC,CASMQGFPGNEQFF
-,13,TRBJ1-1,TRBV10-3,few,TGTGCCATCAGTGAGGCCGGAGGCACTGAAGCTTTCTTT,CAISEAGGTEAFF
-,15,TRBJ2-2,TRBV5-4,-,TGTGCCAGCAGCCATACAGGGCCCGAGGGCGGGGAGCTGTTTTTT,CASSHTGPEGGELFF
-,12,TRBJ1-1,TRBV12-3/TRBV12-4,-,TGTGCCAGCGGATTGGGGAGGGCTGAAGCTTTCTTT,CASGLGRAEAFF
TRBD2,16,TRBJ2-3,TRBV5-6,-,TGTGCCAGCAGCACGGGACTAGCGTTTAGCACAGATACGCAGTATTTT,CASSTGLAFSTDTQYF
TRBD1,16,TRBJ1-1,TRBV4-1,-,TGCGCCAGCAGCTTCACAAGGGGGCGGCTGAACACTGAAGCTTTCTTT,CASSFTRGRLNTEAFF
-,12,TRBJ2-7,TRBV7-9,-,TGTGCCACCGAGGGGACCTCCGACGAGCAGTACTTC,CATEGTSDEQYF
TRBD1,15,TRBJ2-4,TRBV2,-,TGTGCCAGCAGTGAACCCCGGGACAGGGGGGACATTCAGTACTTC,CASSEPRDRGDIQYF
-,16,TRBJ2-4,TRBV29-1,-,TGCAGCGTTGAAGATCCCAGGCCGATAGCCAAAAACATTCAGTACTTC,CSVEDPRPIAKNIQYF
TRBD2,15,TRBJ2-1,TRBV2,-,TGTGCCAGCAGTGATGGGAGGGGAGAGTACAATGAGCAGTTCTTC,CASSDGRGEYNEQFF
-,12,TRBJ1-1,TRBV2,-,TGTGCCAGCGGAGACTTGAACACTGAAGCTTTCTTT,CASGDLNTEAFF
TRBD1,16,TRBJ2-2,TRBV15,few,TGTGCCACCAGCAGAGGGACAGGGACAATTACCGGGGAGCTGTTTTTT,CATSRGTGTITGELFF
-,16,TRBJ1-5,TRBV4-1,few,TGCGCCAGCAGCCAAGAGGGGATAGTCAGCAATCAGCCCCAGCATTTT,CASSQEGIVSNQPQHF
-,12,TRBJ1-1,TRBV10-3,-,TGTGCCATCAGTGACCGGCGGGGTGAAGCTTTCTTT,CAISDRRGEAFF
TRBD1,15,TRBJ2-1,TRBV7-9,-,TGTGCCAGCAGCTCACAGGGGGCGCTAGAAGGTGAGCAGTTCTTC,CASSSQGALEGEQFF
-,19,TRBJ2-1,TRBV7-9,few,TGTGCCAGCAGCCCCACCCTGGCGGGGGCCCCTCGATCCTACAATGAGCAGTTCTTC,CASSPTLAGAPRSYNEQFF
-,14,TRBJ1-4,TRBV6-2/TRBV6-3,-,TGTGCCAGCAGTATGACACCTCGGGATGAAAAACTGTTTTTT,CASSMTPRDEKLFF
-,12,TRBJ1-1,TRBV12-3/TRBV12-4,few,TGTGCCAGCAGTTCGGACGGCACTGAAGCTTTCTTT,CASSSDGTEAFF
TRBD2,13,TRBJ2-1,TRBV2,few,TGTGCCATCCCTTGGGAGGGGATCAATGAGCAGTTCTTC,CAIPWEGINEQFF
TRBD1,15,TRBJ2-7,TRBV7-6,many,TGTGCCAGCAGCTCCGGACAGGGATCTTCCTACGAGCAGTACTTC,CASSSGQGSSYEQYF
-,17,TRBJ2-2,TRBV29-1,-,TGCAGCGTTGTGGGACGGGGGTGGGAAGCGAACACCGGGGAGCTGTTTTTT,CSVVGRGWEANTGELFF
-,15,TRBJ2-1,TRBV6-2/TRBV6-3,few,TGTGCCAGCAGTTCCGGGACCCCCCTCTACAATGAGCAGTTCTTC,CASSSGTPLYNEQFF
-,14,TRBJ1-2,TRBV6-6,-,TGTGCCAGCACTGCAAGAGGGACACTCTATGGCTACACCTTC,CASTARGTLYGYTF
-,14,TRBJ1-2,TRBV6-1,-,TGTGCCAGCAGTGAAGAGGCATCTAACTATGGCTACACCTTC,CASSEEASNYGYTF
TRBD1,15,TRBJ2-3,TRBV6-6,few,TGTGCCAGCAGTTACCTTGGACAGGGAACAGATACGCAGTATTTT,CASSYLGQGTDTQYF
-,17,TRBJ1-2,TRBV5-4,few,TGTGCCAGCACATCGTTGGGCAGGGGCTCTGGTAACTATGGCTACACCTTC,CASTSLGRGSGNYGYTF
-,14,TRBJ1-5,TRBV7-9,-,TGTGCCAGCAGCTCAGGGGCGGGGGGGGGTGCCCAGCATTTT,CASSSGAGGGAQHF
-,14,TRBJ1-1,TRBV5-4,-,TGTGCCAGCAGCACCTCTTCGACGGGGACTGAAGCTTTCTTT,CASSTSSTGTEAFF
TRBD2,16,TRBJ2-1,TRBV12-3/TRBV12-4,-,TGTGCCAGCAGTACCCCTTGGAGCGGGGGGTACAATGAGCAGTTCTTC,CASSTPWSGGYNEQFF
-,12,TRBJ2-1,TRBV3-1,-,TGTGCCAGCAGCCTCCATAGCGATGAGCAGTTCTTC,CASSLHSDEQFF
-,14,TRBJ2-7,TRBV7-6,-,TGTGCCAGCAGCGCCGGGGGCGCATCCTACGAGCAGTACTTC,CASSAGGASYEQYF
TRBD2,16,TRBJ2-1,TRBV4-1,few,TGCGCCAGCAGCCAAGATTGGGGACGGGAGGGCTATGAGCAGTTCTTC,CASSQDWGREGYEQFF
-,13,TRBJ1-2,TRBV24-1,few,TGTGCCACCAGTGAACAGAGTAACTATGGCTACACCTTC,CATSEQSNYGYTF
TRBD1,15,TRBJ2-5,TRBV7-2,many,TGTGCCAGCAGCTTAGTAAGGGGGCCCCAAGAGACCCAGTACTTC,CASSLVRGPQETQYF
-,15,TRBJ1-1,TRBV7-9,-,TGTGCCAGCAGCCATCCTTCTACCGGACGGCCTGAAGCTTTCTTT,CASSHPSTGRPEAFF
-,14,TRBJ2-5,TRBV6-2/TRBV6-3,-,TGTGCCAGCAGTCCGGGACACCTCCAAGAGACCCAGTACTTC,CASSPGHLQETQYF
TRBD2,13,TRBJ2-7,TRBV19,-,TGTGCCAGTGGGACTAGCGTGTACTACGAGCAGTACTTC,CASGTSVYYEQYF
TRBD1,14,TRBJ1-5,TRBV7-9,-,TGTGCCAGCAGCTCCAGGGGGCAGCTTCAGCCCCAGCATTTT,CASSSRGQLQPQHF
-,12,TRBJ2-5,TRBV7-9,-,TGTGCCAGCACTGACTGGCAAGAGACCCAGTACTTC,CASTDWQETQYF
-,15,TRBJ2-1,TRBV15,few,TGTGCCACCAGCAGGTTCGGCGGCTCCTACAATGAGCAGTTCTTC,CATSRFGGSYNEQFF